These T cell receptor beta chains were read from a single sample in a study of type 1 regulatory T cells. Antigens for these TCRs are unknown. TCRdb re-called the reads with MiXCR, one entry per CDR3 protein. The sample has around 65,000 distinct CDR3 sequences, roughly 50% seen once. The sequenced sample consisted of cultured non-Tr1 T cells, either the whole culture or a sorted T cell fraction (not recorded which). These receptors were obtained from a human donor in good health. The conserved cysteine and the conserved F or W are not part of the CDR3 here. The order of the fields is clone size, D gene, J gene, V gene, CDR3 protein. The D gene is left open where the match is weak. The size field is filled for only some rows; it gives once, few, many or a size class.

abundance: many; d_gene: .; j_gene: TRBJ2-6; v_gene: TRBV5-1; CDR3aa: ASSLGASSGANVLT
abundance: .; d_gene: .; j_gene: TRBJ1-5; v_gene: TRBV20-1; CDR3aa: SATRGASGDQPQH
abundance: .; d_gene: .; j_gene: TRBJ1-1; v_gene: TRBV19; CDR3aa: ASSIDRFTEAF
abundance: .; d_gene: .; j_gene: TRBJ2-2; v_gene: TRBV12-3/TRBV12-4; CDR3aa: ASREQGNTGELF
abundance: .; d_gene: .; j_gene: TRBJ2-6; v_gene: TRBV7-9; CDR3aa: ASSSSSGANVLT
abundance: .; d_gene: .; j_gene: TRBJ1-6; v_gene: TRBV19; CDR3aa: ASSISSDSPLH
abundance: .; d_gene: .; j_gene: TRBJ2-1; v_gene: TRBV20-1; CDR3aa: SATTQFGGGASNEQF
abundance: .; d_gene: .; j_gene: TRBJ2-1; v_gene: TRBV20-1; CDR3aa: SVPFGGSSYNEQF
abundance: few; d_gene: TRBD2; j_gene: TRBJ2-2; v_gene: TRBV7-8; CDR3aa: ASSLEGGGRAGELF
abundance: .; d_gene: TRBD2; j_gene: TRBJ2-1; v_gene: TRBV7-9; CDR3aa: ASSPRVAGGSYEQF
abundance: .; d_gene: .; j_gene: TRBJ1-1; v_gene: TRBV20-1; CDR3aa: SARDFQGWEAF
abundance: once; d_gene: .; j_gene: TRBJ1-2; v_gene: TRBV15; CDR3aa: ATSRDPYGYT
abundance: few; d_gene: .; j_gene: TRBJ1-5; v_gene: TRBV20-1; CDR3aa: SARDPGSNQPQH
abundance: few; d_gene: TRBD1; j_gene: TRBJ2-6; v_gene: TRBV10-3; CDR3aa: AIRGQASSGANVLT
abundance: .; d_gene: TRBD1; j_gene: TRBJ1-5; v_gene: TRBV5-1; CDR3aa: ASSPGQVDNQPQH
abundance: few; d_gene: TRBD1; j_gene: TRBJ1-1; v_gene: TRBV7-3; CDR3aa: ASSSSPGQGTEAF
abundance: .; d_gene: TRBD2; j_gene: TRBJ2-3; v_gene: TRBV6-1; CDR3aa: ASSELTSKSTDTQY
abundance: .; d_gene: .; j_gene: TRBJ2-2; v_gene: TRBV3-1; CDR3aa: ASRQGGSTGELF
abundance: .; d_gene: TRBD1; j_gene: TRBJ1-6; v_gene: TRBV5-1; CDR3aa: ASSPTTGSNSPLH
abundance: .; d_gene: TRBD2; j_gene: TRBJ2-7; v_gene: TRBV20-1; CDR3aa: SARVLAGGRGEQY
abundance: .; d_gene: TRBD1; j_gene: TRBJ1-6; v_gene: TRBV18; CDR3aa: ACSPIPGTGGTVH
abundance: .; d_gene: .; j_gene: TRBJ1-2; v_gene: TRBV7-2; CDR3aa: ASSFRGGVKDYGYT